This paragraph covers one T cell receptor (beta chain) sequence. This clonotype was seen repeatedly, ten times or more. Its specific antigen is unknown. No qualities accompany the bases; no much larger clone lies one base away. This sample was included in a study of T-cell reconstitution after alpha-beta-depleted transplantation in children (dated by TCRdb to about 2016). With respect to the entire study: Using TCR repertoire profiling, the study quantitatively followed how T-cell immune reconstitution unfolded in children after TCRalphabeta/CD19-depleted allogeneic hematopoietic cell transplantation. Paper-wide results and their limitations: The apparently early recovery of alphabetaT-cell counts about two months after transplant reportedly depended on only several hundred rapidly expanded clones that came from non-depleted graft cells. Hyperexpanded clone frequencies declined over subsequent months; after one year, T-cell counts and TCRbeta diversity were mostly attributed to newly produced T cells. The high TCRbeta diversity at day 60 in some patients was ascribed to recipient T cells and intrathymic progenitors that had survived conditioning.

Germline trimming amounts to 5 bases on V and 0 bases on J, with 23 as the count of junction bases outside the gene matches. The CDR3 measures 22 amino acids from cysteine to phenylalanine. Only the CDR3 DNA stays, 66 bases, in frame from base 1. Per the germline V gene, MRHNA is the CDR1 and SNTAGT is the CDR2. What the treatment or condition label conveys for this sample: allogeneic hematopoietic cell transplantation with graft depleted of TCRalphabeta T cells and CD19 B cells. Transplant recipients were children who received TCRalphabeta/CD19-depleted allogeneic hematopoietic cell grafts. Receptor amplification or capture employed PCR. Sequencer: Illumina HiSeq 2500. Molecular barcoding was employed in the preparation of TCR libraries, with unique molecular identifiers being used to normalize TCRbeta repertoire quantification. Clones were called with MiXCR by TCRdb after fastp trimmed the public reads at Q25, and only in-frame beta chains were retained. One record per CDR3 amino acid sequence lists the most common genes and DNA. Within this sample are 500,000 to 650,000 distinct CDR3 sequences, with over 10% of them counted one time only. The ten largest clones capture 2% to 2.5% of the sample.

The sequence was collected from a male patient younger than 18 who had a stem cell transplant for acute myeloid leukemia, so the T cells may come from the graft donor. Sequenced here: PBMCs, mostly from graft donor cells, sampled 360 days after TCRalphabeta/CD19-depleted stem cell transplant. Recombination linked TRBV6-4 to TRBJ2-1, with 9 bases in between that match TRBD2. The CDR3 reads CASSLPHYSWPSGDISYNEQFF. The DNA sequence reads TGTGCCAGCAGTCTCCCACATTACAGTTGGCCTAGCGGGGACATCTCCTACAATGAGCAGTTCTTC.